This T cell receptor (beta chain) was recorded in a study of blood T cells in healthy people across ages. Study results and caveats: Diversity was higher, and naive CD4+ cells more numerous, in long-lived donors than in aged donors.

Next came a second PCR, run for about 6 to 12 cycles, which used a sample-barcoded 5' primer along with a J-beta primer mix. TCRdb analysed the 5' RACE reads with MiXCR anew, one entry per CDR3 protein. The table has under 2 million distinct CDR3 sequences, roughly 32% seen once. CDR3 length equals 18 residues. The V gene lost 4 bases and the J gene lost 4 bases, with 25 bases spanning the gap. CDR1 is SNHLY and CDR2 is FYNNEI in the germline V gene. A minimum of 5.5 micrograms of total RNA was extracted per sample. Comment on this clonotype: What it binds is unknown.

The material sequenced was blood. The TCR sequence derives from a woman aged 30 to 39 in good health. The rearrangement joins TRBV2 to TRBJ1-1, with D possibly matching TRBD1 (5 bases). In DNA form, the CDR3 reads TGTGCCAGCAGTGTCATCCGGGGGAATGGTGGGTTGGGCACTGAAGCTTTCTTT. This codes for CASSVIRGNGGLGTEAFF.